The next 26 T cell receptor beta chains were all read from a single sample in a study of T cells in severe cutaneous drug reactions. Carbamazepine had induced Stevens-Johnson syndrome or toxic epidermal necrolysis in the sequenced donors. The iRepertoire multiplex PCR system with TCR subtype-specific primers built both bulk and single-cell libraries. TCRdb reprocessed the multiplex PCR reads and reports one entry per CDR3 protein, with no DNA. The sample totals about 10,000 distinct CDR3 sequences. The specimen sequenced was cells from a skin blister. The receptors here all came from a human donor with Stevens-Johnson syndrome, a severe cutaneous drug reaction.

The gene calls are TRBV29-1 and TRBJ2-3; the D call of TRBD1 rests on TCRdb alone, since no DNA is present to check it. CDR3 length equals 12 residues. CDR1 and CDR2 (germline): SQVTM, ANQGSEA. The CDR3: CSGRTGADTQYF.

This chain's CDR3 is CASSLGQGDLAKNIQYF. The V gene is TRBV13, the J gene TRBJ2-4; the TCRdb D gene call, TRBD2, has no DNA to confirm it. The CDR3 is 17 residues long. Per germline, CDR1 PRHDT and CDR2 FYEKMQ (reference sequence).

V usage is TRBV12-3 or TRBV12-4 and J usage is TRBJ1-3. The CDR3 spans 12 residues. The CDR3 spells CASTVGENTIYF.

Judged by frequency, this clonotype is medium-sized. This sequence joins TRBV20-1 and TRBJ1-1. This CDR3 spans 15 amino acids. The germline V gene has CDR1 DFQATT and CDR2 SNEGSKA (reference sequence). CDR3 loop: CSAIDSRDKNTEAFF.

This chain links TRBV20-1 with TRBJ2-5; the D gene TCRdb calls, TRBD1, cannot be checked with no DNA. Germline V gene sequence: CDR1 DFQATT, CDR2 SNEGSKA (reference sequence). The CDR3 sequence is 14 residues long. CDR3 in amino acids: CSAQGEVSQETQYF.

The V gene is TRBV20-1, the J gene TRBJ2-1; TCRdb's D gene call, TRBD2, goes unchecked for lack of DNA. Germline CDR1 is DFQATT and CDR2 is SNEGSKA (reference sequence). CDR3 length: 15 amino acids. The CDR3 sequence: CSAVSGRASYNEQFF.

The genes are TRBV20-1 and TRBJ2-7; TCRdb selects TRBD2, and the lack of DNA leaves this call unchecked. The CDR3 loop spans 14 amino acids. CDR1 is DFQATT and CDR2 is SNEGSKA in the germline V gene (reference sequence). CDR3 loop: CSASLGRRAYEQYF.

This clonotype shows up as medium-sized (0.01 to 0.1%) by frequency. The chain combines TRBV20-1 with TRBJ1-1. The CDR3 spans 15 residues. Germline V CDR1 and CDR2: DFQATT, SNEGSKA (reference sequence). CDR3 protein: CSARGSVTGDTEAFF.

V usage is TRBV20-1 and J usage is TRBJ2-5; the D call from TCRdb, TRBD1, cannot be confirmed without DNA. The germline V gene encodes CDR1 DFQATT and CDR2 SNEGSKA (reference sequence). CDR3 length: 14 residues. CDR3: CSAGGQGFQETQYF.

V is TRBV29-1 and J is TRBJ2-7; TCRdb returns TRBD1, unconfirmable since there is no DNA. The CDR3 is 15 amino acids. In germline, CDR1 is SQVTM, CDR2 ANQGSEA. The CDR3 protein is CSVETGEGVTYEQYF.

The CDR3 loop reads CSVEGISVNEQFF. The rearrangement joins TRBV29-1 to TRBJ2-1. This CDR3 region has 13 residues. Germline CDR1 reads SQVTM; CDR2 reads ANQGSEA.

This clonotype is deemed medium-sized by its frequency. This chain connects TRBV20-1 to TRBJ1-5. CDR3 length: 16 residues. Germline loops: CDR1 DFQATT, CDR2 SNEGSKA (reference sequence). CDR3 region: CSARDYRQLSNQPQHF.

V gene TRBV29-1 combines with J gene TRBJ2-3; TCRdb proposes TRBD2, but this gene call is untestable without DNA. The CDR3 is 13 amino acids. Germline CDR1 is SQVTM and CDR2 is ANQGSEA. The CDR3 is CSVGGTSGDTQYF.

V is TRBV29-1 and J is TRBJ2-1; there is no DNA to check the TCRdb D call of TRBD2. There are 14 residues in the CDR3. Germline V CDR1 and CDR2: SQVTM, ANQGSEA. CDR3 amino acids: CSVTGVSGKNEQFF.

The chain employs TRBV20-1 and TRBJ1-1; checking the TCRdb D call of TRBD1 is not possible without DNA. The germline CDR1 and CDR2 sequences are DFQATT and SNEGSKA (reference sequence). This CDR3 is built from 13 residues. The CDR3: CSAPRQENTEAFF.

The chain combines TRBV29-1 with TRBJ1-5; as DNA is missing, the TRBD1 call by TCRdb cannot be tested. The germline CDR1 and CDR2 sequences are SQVTM and ANQGSEA. The CDR3 length is 12 residues. The CDR3 loop is CSVGARDQPQHF.

V usage is TRBV20-1 and J usage is TRBJ1-5; lacking DNA, the TRBD1 call made by TCRdb goes unchecked. From germline, CDR1 is DFQATT and CDR2 SNEGSKA (reference sequence). This CDR3 spans 14 amino acids. CDR3 sequence: CSAQGLYSNQPQHF.

This clonotype is labeled medium-sized (0.01 to 0.1%) based on frequency. The genes are TRBV20-1 and TRBJ2-7; the D gene TCRdb calls, TRBD1, cannot be checked with no DNA. CDR1 is DFQATT, CDR2 SNEGSKA, per germline (reference sequence). This CDR3 is 13 amino acids long. The CDR3: CSVSPGPLYEQYF.

V usage is TRBV20-1 and J usage is TRBJ2-3; TCRdb picks TRBD2, but there is no DNA to check that call. CDR1 and CDR2 from the germline V gene are DFQATT and SNEGSKA (reference sequence). CDR3 size: 17 residues. The chain's CDR3 is CSASLLAGLGGTDTQYF.

The chain is built from TRBV20-1 and TRBJ2-2; absent DNA, TCRdb's TRBD1 call cannot be checked. Germline CDR1 is DFQATT and CDR2 is SNEGSKA (reference sequence). The CDR3 runs to 15 residues. The CDR3 region is CSALRTGLNTGELFF.

This chain connects TRBV28 to TRBJ2-2. CDR1 and CDR2 (germline): MDHEN, SYDVKM. The CDR3 consists of 14 residues. CDR3 amino acids: CASSLTPNTGELFF.

This chain's CDR3 is CASSRTGGAMDEQFF. The V gene is TRBV7-2, the J gene TRBJ2-1; TCRdb picks TRBD1, but there is no DNA to check that call. The CDR3 covers 15 residues. CDR1 is SGHTA and CDR2 is FQGNSA in the germline V gene. Full variable domain (remainder filled in from reference TRBV7-2 and TRBJ2-1): GAGVSQSPSNKVTEKGKDVELRCDPISGHTALYWYRQSLGQGLEFLIYFQGNSAPDKSGLPSDRFSAERTGGSVSTLTIQRTQQEDSAVYLCASSRTGGAMDEQFFGPGTRLTVL.

In terms of frequency, this clonotype is medium-sized. This rearrangement joins TRBV20-1 to TRBJ1-5; there is no DNA to check the TCRdb D call of TRBD1. CDR3 length: 16 residues. Germline V gives CDR1 DFQATT, CDR2 SNEGSKA (reference sequence). CDR3 sequence reads: CSAFKHRQGINQPQHF.

The chain combines TRBV29-1 with TRBJ2-1; TCRdb's assignment of TRBD2 cannot be checked, as there is no DNA. The CDR3 sequence is 16 residues long. CDR1 is SQVTM and CDR2 is ANQGSEA in the germline V gene. The CDR3 loop is CSLTSTSVLVNNEQFF.

The chain couples TRBV20-1 to TRBJ1-5; no DNA is available, so the TRBD1 call from TCRdb remains unchecked. The CDR3 has 15 residues. Per germline, CDR1 DFQATT and CDR2 SNEGSKA (reference sequence). CDR3 region: CSARDLRGGNQPQHF.

J is TRBJ1-2 and V is TRBV29-1. The CDR3 is made up of 13 amino acids. Looked up from germline, CDR1 is SQVTM and CDR2 is ANQGSEA. CDR3 in amino acids: CSARGGDPNGYTF.